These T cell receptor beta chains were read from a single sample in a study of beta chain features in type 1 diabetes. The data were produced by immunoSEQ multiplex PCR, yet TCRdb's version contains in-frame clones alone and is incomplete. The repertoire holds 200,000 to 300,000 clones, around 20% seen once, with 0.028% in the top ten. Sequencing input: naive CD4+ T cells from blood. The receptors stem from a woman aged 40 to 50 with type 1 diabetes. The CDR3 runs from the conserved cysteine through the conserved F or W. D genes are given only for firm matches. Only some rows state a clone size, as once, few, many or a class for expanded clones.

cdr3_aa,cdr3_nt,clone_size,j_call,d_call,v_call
CASSPFQGGGQPQHF,TGTGCCAGCAGCCCCTTTCAGGGGGGAGGACAGCCCCAGCATTTT,few,TRBJ1-5,TRBD1,TRBV7-2
CASSFRTGAVWETQYF,TGTGCCAGCAGCTTCCGGACAGGGGCGGTTTGGGAGACCCAGTACTTC,-,TRBJ2-5,TRBD1,TRBV5-6
CASRGDYEKLFF,TGTGCCAGCAGGGGGGACTATGAAAAACTGTTTTTT,-,TRBJ1-4,-,TRBV2
CASSPRTSVMEGRSGTQYF,TGTGCCAGCTCACCTCGGACTAGCGTGATGGAAGGTCGTTCGGGGACCCAGTACTTC,-,TRBJ2-5,TRBD2,TRBV18
CAWRPYYRDEQFF,TGTGCCTGGAGGCCATACTACAGGGATGAGCAGTTCTTC,-,TRBJ2-1,-,TRBV30
CSALRDTGNIQYF,TGCAGCGCCCTCCGGGACACTGGAAACATTCAGTACTTC,-,TRBJ2-4,-,TRBV29-1
CASSQGPVPNRETQYF,TGCGCCAGCAGCCAAGGTCCGGTTCCTAACAGGGAGACCCAGTACTTC,-,TRBJ2-5,-,TRBV4-3
CSVGQGQETQYF,TGCAGCGTGGGACAGGGCCAAGAGACCCAGTACTTC,few,TRBJ2-5,TRBD1,TRBV29-1
CASSMFLDSSECTF,TGTGCCAGCAGTATGTTTCTGGACAGCTCGGAATGCACCTTC,-,TRBJ1-2,-,TRBV19
CASSLGLAGGPHNEQFF,TGTGCCAGCAGCTTAGGACTAGCGGGGGGGCCCCACAATGAGCAGTTCTTC,few,TRBJ2-1,TRBD2,TRBV7-2
CSVERRLAANEQFF,TGCAGCGTTGAGAGGAGACTAGCGGCCAATGAGCAGTTCTTC,few,TRBJ2-1,TRBD2,TRBV29-1
CASSPRSGSSSGNTIYF,TGTGCCAGCTCACCCCGAAGTGGCTCTAGCTCTGGAAACACCATATATTTT,-,TRBJ1-3,-,TRBV18
CASSPMGSGGYTEAFF,TGTGCCAGCTCACCAATGGGGTCGGGAGGATACACTGAAGCTTTCTTT,few,TRBJ1-1,-,TRBV18
CASSRSDRDNEQFF,TGTGCCAGCAGCAGATCGGACAGGGACAATGAGCAGTTCTTC,few,TRBJ2-1,TRBD1,TRBV7-2
CASSLFGTGGESNTEAFF,TGTGCCAGCAGCTTATTCGGGACAGGGGGAGAATCGAACACTGAAGCTTTCTTT,few,TRBJ1-1,TRBD1,TRBV7-9
CASSLQGSQPQHF,TGTGCCAGCAGCTTGCAGGGGAGTCAGCCCCAGCATTTT,few,TRBJ1-5,-,TRBV5-6
CASSYSDRNTEAFF,TGTGCCAGCAGTTACTCGGACAGGAACACTGAAGCTTTCTTT,-,TRBJ1-1,-,TRBV6-5
CASRPLGSGGNTIYF,TGTGCCAGCAGACCCCTCGGAAGCGGTGGAAACACCATATATTTT,-,TRBJ1-3,-,TRBV27
CSVRDRGHVTGELFF,TGCAGCGTCCGGGACAGGGGGCATGTGACCGGGGAGCTGTTTTTT,few,TRBJ2-2,TRBD1,TRBV29-1
CSAGGLGGYTF,TGCAGCGCCGGAGGGTTGGGGGGCTACACCTTC,-,TRBJ1-2,-,TRBV29-1
CASSYRGAYEQYF,TGTGCCAGCAGTTATCGGGGGGCCTACGAGCAGTACTTC,-,TRBJ2-7,TRBD2,TRBV2
CASSLVRNQPQHF,TGTGCCAGCAGCCTCGTGCGTAATCAGCCCCAGCATTTT,once,TRBJ1-5,-,TRBV7-2
CASSLAQTGPYEQYF,TGTGCCAGCAGCTTAGCCCAGACAGGTCCCTACGAGCAGTACTTC,few,TRBJ2-7,-,TRBV9
CASSQDRGREAFF,TGTGCCAGCAGCCAGGACAGGGGGCGTGAAGCTTTCTTT,few,TRBJ1-1,TRBD1,TRBV2
CASSHAGTGAYNEQFF,TGCGCCAGCAGCCATGCCGGGACAGGGGCCTACAATGAGCAGTTCTTC,-,TRBJ2-1,TRBD1,TRBV4-1
CASSSMDRGYEQYF,TGTGCCAGCAGTTCCATGGACAGGGGTTACGAGCAGTACTTC,few,TRBJ2-7,TRBD1,TRBV28
CASHNSGSRYNEQFF,TGTGCCAGCCACAATAGCGGGAGCCGGTACAATGAGCAGTTCTTC,once,TRBJ2-1,TRBD2,TRBV6-5
CATRSGTANTEAFF,TGTGCCACCCGATCCGGGACAGCGAACACTGAAGCTTTCTTT,-,TRBJ1-1,TRBD1,TRBV19
CSVERGRAETQYF,TGCAGCGTTGAAAGGGGGCGGGCAGAGACCCAGTACTTC,-,TRBJ2-5,TRBD1,TRBV29-1
CSASSSYGYTF,TGCAGTGCTAGTAGCAGCTATGGCTACACCTTC,-,TRBJ1-2,-,TRBV20-1
CASSPAALGAETQYF,TGTGCCAGCAGCCCGGCGGCCCTAGGAGCAGAGACCCAGTACTTC,few,TRBJ2-5,-,TRBV5-4
CASSYGQNTEAFF,TGTGCCAGCAGTTACGGGCAGAACACTGAAGCTTTCTTT,-,TRBJ1-1,-,TRBV6-5
CASSPRLAGASDTQYF,TGTGCCAGCAGCCCCCGACTAGCGGGGGCCTCCGATACGCAGTATTTT,few,TRBJ2-3,TRBD2,TRBV7-9
CASSLGLAGGGNEQFF,TGTGCCAGCAGTTTGGGACTAGCGGGAGGAGGGAATGAGCAGTTCTTC,few,TRBJ2-1,TRBD2,TRBV6-6
CASEPSGSATDTQYF,TGTGCCAGCGAGCCTAGCGGAAGCGCGACAGATACGCAGTATTTT,-,TRBJ2-3,TRBD2,TRBV2
CASSVRTAGVFEQYF,TGTGCCAGCAGCGTCCGGACTGCTGGGGTGTTCGAGCAGTACTTC,-,TRBJ2-7,-,TRBV9
CASSEDGASMTQYF,TGTGCCAGCAGTGAAGACGGAGCCAGTATGACCCAGTACTTC,few,TRBJ2-5,-,TRBV25-1
CASSLTGGADTQYF,TGTGCCAGCAGCTTGACAGGGGGTGCAGATACGCAGTATTTT,-,TRBJ2-3,TRBD1,TRBV7-2
CASSFGHYSGNTIYF,TGTGCCAGCAGCTTTGGACATTACTCTGGAAACACCATATATTTT,-,TRBJ1-3,-,TRBV13
CASSADRAYTEAFF,TGTGCCAGCAGCGCGGACAGGGCGTACACTGAAGCTTTCTTT,-,TRBJ1-1,TRBD1,TRBV7-2
CASSQQASSYNEQFF,TGTGCCAGCAGCCAACAGGCTTCCTCCTACAATGAGCAGTTCTTC,-,TRBJ2-1,-,TRBV7-2
CASSLGVGGAIQETQYF,TGTGCCAGCAGCTTAGGTGTTGGCGGGGCGATCCAAGAGACCCAGTACTTC,-,TRBJ2-5,-,TRBV11-3
CASSQQGATGELFF,TGTGCCAGCAGTCAACAGGGGGCCACCGGGGAGCTGTTTTTT,few,TRBJ2-2,TRBD1,TRBV11-3
CASSLPTGTDTQYF,TGTGCCAGCAGTTTACCCACAGGGACAGATACGCAGTATTTT,-,TRBJ2-3,-,TRBV28
CASSESLQFF,TGTGCCAGCAGTGAGTCCCTGCAGTTCTTC,-,TRBJ2-1,-,TRBV6-1
CASSQSGTGVGYTF,TGCGCCAGCAGTCAATCCGGGACAGGGGTCGGCTACACCTTC,few,TRBJ1-2,TRBD1,TRBV23-1